This T cell receptor (beta chain) was observed in a study of OX40 agonist ivuxolimab in advanced cancers. Turning to the study itself: Dose-escalation patients had hepatocellular carcinoma, melanoma, renal cell or head and neck cancer.

Libraries were prepared by immunoSEQ multiplex PCR; TCRdb keeps only in-frame clonotypes and omits some of them. The table records 70,000 to 95,000 clones, 80% to 90% of them present only once. The germline V gene encodes CDR1 PRHDT and CDR2 FYEKMQ (reference sequence). The CDR3 runs 16 residues. Trimming at V came to 3 bases and at J to 4 bases, leaving 8 bases not matched to a gene. Anyone with autoimmune disease history or systemic immunosuppression was excluded. The table lists this clone with a count of one. Sequencing used CD4+ or CD8+ T cells sorted from blood, obtained in a trial of the OX40 agonist ivuxolimab. The TCR originated in an adult with an advanced solid tumor such as melanoma, head and neck, liver or kidney cancer. The genes are TRBV13 and TRBJ2-3; TRBD2 matches 9 bases. The CDR3 loop reads CASSLRLAGIADTQYF. The DNA of the CDR3 is TGTGCCAGCAGCTTGCGCCTAGCGGGGATAGCAGATACGCAGTATTTT.